The T cell receptor beta chain under discussion was sequenced for a study of CD8+ T cells in alopecia areata. The overall study: Those treated were given oral tofacitinib at 5 to 10 mg twice daily. Findings and limits, study-wide: With just one nonresponder, it is still uncertain whether baseline CD8+ expansion relates to response.

Per germline, CDR1 LNHDA and CDR2 SQIVND (reference sequence). This CDR3 has 15 amino acids. Trimming left V 7 bases short and J 2 bases short, with 17 bases between. This clone appeared a few times. Antigen: not known. Treatment defined: oral pan-JAK inhibitor, 5-10 mg twice daily. Extracted from the samples, RNA was reverse transcribed into cDNA to serve as the sequencing template. Assay used: immunoSEQ multiplex PCR; TCRdb lists only in-frame clones, some missing. The table lists 100,000 to 150,000 clones, 58% of them singletons, with approximately 31% in the top ten. This specimen was CD8+ T cells sorted from blood, taken at week 4, from a patient treated with tofacitinib. This chain uses TRBV19 with TRBJ1-1, with a possible D match to TRBD1 (6 bases). The clonotype was recovered from a human donor with alopecia areata. The CDR3 sequence is CASKEFVRGNTEAFF. The CDR3, as DNA: TGTGCCAGTAAGGAATTTGTCAGGGGAAACACTGAAGCTTTCTTT.